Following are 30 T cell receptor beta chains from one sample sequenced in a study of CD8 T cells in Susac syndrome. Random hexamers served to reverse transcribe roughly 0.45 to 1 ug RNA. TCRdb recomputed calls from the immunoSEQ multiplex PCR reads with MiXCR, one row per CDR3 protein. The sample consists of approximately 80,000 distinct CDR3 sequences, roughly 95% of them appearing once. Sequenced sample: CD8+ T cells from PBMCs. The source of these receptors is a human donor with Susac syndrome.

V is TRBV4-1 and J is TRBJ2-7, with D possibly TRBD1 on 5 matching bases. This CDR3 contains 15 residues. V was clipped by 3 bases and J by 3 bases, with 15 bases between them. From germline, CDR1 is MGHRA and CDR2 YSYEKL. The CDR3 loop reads CASSQARSQGYEQYF. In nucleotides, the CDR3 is TGCGCCAGCAGCCAGGCTCGATCTCAGGGCTACGAGCAGTACTTC.

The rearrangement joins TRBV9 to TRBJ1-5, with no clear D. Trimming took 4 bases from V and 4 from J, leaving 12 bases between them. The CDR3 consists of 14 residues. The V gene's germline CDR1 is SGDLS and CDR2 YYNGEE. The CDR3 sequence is CASSPNFGNQPQHF. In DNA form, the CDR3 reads TGTGCCAGCAGCCCGAACTTTGGGAATCAGCCCCAGCATTTT. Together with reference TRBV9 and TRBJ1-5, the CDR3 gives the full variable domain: DSGVTQTPKHLITATGQRVTLRCSPRSGDLSVYWYQQSLDQGLQFLIQYYNGEERAKGNILERFSAQQFPDLHSELNLSSLELGDSALYFCASSPNFGNQPQHFGDGTRLSIL.

CDR3 in amino acids: CASNLRDSYEQYF. The CDR3 DNA sequence: TGTGCCAGCAACCTGAGGGACAGCTACGAGCAGTACTTC. The chain joins TRBV6-5 to TRBJ2-7, with 7 bases fitting TRBD1. This CDR3 has 13 residues. Germline-derived CDR1 and CDR2 are MNHEY and SVGAGI. V dropped 7 bases and J dropped 3; count of bases not matched to a gene: 6.

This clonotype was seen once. The chain's CDR3 is CASSLAPGTEAFF. The CDR3 bases are TGTGCCAGCAGTTTAGCGCCGGGAACTGAAGCTTTCTTT. V is TRBV12-3 or TRBV12-4 and J is TRBJ1-1; unclear D gene. The CDR3 loop spans 13 amino acids. V shed 0 bases and J shed 5 bases, with 7 bases lying between them.

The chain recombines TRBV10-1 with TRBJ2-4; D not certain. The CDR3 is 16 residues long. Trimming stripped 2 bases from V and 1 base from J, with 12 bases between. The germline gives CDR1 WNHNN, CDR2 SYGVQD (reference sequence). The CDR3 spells CASSESIGGAKNIQYF. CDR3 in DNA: TGCGCCAGCAGTGAGAGTATCGGTGGGGCCAAAAACATTCAGTACTTC.

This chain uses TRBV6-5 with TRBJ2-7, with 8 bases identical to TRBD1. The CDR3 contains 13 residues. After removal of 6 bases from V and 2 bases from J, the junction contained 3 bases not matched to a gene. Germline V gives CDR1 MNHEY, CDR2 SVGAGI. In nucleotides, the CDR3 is TGTGCCAGCAGAGACAGGGGCGCCTACGAGCAGTACTTC. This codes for CASRDRGAYEQYF.

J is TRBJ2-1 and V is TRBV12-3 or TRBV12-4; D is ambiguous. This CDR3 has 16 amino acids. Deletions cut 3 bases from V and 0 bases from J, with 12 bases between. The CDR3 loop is CASSFIGPSSYNEQFF. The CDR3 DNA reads TGTGCCAGCAGTTTTATAGGTCCTAGCTCCTACAATGAGCAGTTCTTC.

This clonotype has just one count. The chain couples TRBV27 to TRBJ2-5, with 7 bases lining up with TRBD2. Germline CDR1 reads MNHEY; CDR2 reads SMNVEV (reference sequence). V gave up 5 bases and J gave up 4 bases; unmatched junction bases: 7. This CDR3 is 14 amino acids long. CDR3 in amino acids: CASSPIREGETQYF. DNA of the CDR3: TGTGCCAGCAGTCCTATCAGGGAGGGAGAGACCCAGTACTTC.

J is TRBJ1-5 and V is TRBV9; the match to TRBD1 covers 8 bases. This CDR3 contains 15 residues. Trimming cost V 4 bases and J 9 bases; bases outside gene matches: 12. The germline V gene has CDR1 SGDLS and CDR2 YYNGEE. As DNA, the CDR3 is TGTGCCAGCAGCCCTGGTGGCAGGGGGCAGGGGCCCCAGCATTTT. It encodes CASSPGGRGQGPQHF.

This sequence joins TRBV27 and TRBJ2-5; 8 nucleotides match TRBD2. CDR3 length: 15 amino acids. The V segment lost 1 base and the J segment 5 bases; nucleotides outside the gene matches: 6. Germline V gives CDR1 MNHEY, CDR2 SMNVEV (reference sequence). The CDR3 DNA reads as TGTGCCAGCAGTTTATACCGGGGGGGCGTGGAGACCCAGTACTTC. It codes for CASSLYRGGVETQYF.

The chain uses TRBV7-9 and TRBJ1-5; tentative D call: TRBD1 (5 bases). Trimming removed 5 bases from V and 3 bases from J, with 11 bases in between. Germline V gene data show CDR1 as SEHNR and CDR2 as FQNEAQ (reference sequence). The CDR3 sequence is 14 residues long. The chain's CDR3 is CASSERQSNQPQHF. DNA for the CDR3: TGTGCCAGCAGCGAAAGACAGTCCAATCAGCCCCAGCATTTT.

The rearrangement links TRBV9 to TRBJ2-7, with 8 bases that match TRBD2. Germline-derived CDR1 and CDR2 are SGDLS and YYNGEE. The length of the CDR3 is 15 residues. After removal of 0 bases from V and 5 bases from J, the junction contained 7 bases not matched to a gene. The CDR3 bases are TGTGCCAGCAGCGTAGGGCGGGGGGCAAAGGACGAGCAGTACTTC. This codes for CASSVGRGAKDEQYF.

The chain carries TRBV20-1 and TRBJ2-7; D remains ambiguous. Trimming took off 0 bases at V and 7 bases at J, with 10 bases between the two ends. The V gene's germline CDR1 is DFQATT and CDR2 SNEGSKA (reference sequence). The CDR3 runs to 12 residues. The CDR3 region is CSARDMGIEQYF. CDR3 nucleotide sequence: TGCAGTGCTAGAGATATGGGGATTGAGCAGTACTTC.

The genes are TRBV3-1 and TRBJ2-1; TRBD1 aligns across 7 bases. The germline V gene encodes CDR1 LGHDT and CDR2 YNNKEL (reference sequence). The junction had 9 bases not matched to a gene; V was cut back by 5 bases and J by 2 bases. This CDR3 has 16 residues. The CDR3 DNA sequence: TGTGCCAGCAGCACCTGGGACAGAAGGGCCTACAATGAGCAGTTCTTC. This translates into CASSTWDRRAYNEQFF.

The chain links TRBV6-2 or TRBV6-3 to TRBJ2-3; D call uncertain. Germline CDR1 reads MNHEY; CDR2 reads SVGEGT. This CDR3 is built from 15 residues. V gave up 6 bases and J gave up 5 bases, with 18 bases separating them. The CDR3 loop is CASRPSEQAEDTQYF. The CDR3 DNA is TGTGCCAGCAGACCTTCGGAGCAGGCAGAAGATACGCAGTATTTT.

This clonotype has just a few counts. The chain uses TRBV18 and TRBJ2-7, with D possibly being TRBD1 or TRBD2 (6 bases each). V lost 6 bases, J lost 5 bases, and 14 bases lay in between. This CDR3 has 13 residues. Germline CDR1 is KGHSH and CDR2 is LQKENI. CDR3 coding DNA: TGTGCCAGCTCCCAAGATAGGGGGGACGAGCAGTACTTC. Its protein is CASSQDRGDEQYF.

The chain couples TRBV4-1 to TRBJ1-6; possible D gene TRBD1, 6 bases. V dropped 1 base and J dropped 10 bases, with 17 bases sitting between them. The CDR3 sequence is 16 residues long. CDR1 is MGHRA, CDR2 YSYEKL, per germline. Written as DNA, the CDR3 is TGCGCCAGCAGCCAAGTGGAGGGGACACCGGACTCACCCCTCCACTTT. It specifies CASSQVEGTPDSPLHF.

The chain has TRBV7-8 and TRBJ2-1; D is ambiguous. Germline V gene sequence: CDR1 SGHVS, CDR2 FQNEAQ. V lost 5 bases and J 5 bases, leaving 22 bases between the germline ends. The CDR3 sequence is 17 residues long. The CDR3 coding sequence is TGTGCCAGCAGCCTCCCGCGGCATTCCCCCCTCCACAATGAGCAGTTCTTC. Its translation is CASSLPRHSPLHNEQFF.

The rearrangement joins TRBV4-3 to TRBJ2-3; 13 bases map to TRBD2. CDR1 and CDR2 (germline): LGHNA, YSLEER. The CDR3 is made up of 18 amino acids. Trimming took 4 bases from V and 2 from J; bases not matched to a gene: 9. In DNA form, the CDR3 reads TGCGCCAGCAGCCCCGGACTAGCGGGGGCTTCTTCCACAGATACGCAGTATTTT. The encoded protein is CASSPGLAGASSTDTQYF.

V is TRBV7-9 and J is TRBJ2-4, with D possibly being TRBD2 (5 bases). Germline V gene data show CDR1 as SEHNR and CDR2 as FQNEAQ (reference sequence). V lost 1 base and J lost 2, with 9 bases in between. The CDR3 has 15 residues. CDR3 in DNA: TGTGCCAGCAGCTTAGGAGGGTTGCCCAAAAACATTCAGTACTTC. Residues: CASSLGGLPKNIQYF.

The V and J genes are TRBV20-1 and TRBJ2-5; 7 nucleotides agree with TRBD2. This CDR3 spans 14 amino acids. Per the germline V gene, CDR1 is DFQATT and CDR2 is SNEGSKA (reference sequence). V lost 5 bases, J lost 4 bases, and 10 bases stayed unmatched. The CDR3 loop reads CSAPSDREGETQYF. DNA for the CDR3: TGCAGTGCTCCGTCGGATAGGGAGGGAGAGACCCAGTACTTC.

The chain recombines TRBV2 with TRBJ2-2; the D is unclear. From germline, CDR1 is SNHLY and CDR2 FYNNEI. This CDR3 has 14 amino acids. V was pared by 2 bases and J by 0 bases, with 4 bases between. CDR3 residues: CASSELSNTGELFF. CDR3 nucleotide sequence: TGTGCCAGCAGTGAACTCTCGAACACCGGGGAGCTGTTTTTT. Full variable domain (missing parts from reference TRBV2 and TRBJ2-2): EPEVTQTPSHQVTQMGQEVILRCVPISNHLYFYWYRQILGQKVEFLVSFYNNEISEKSEIFDDQFSVERPDGSNFTLKIRSTKLEDSAMYFCASSELSNTGELFFGEGSRLTVL.

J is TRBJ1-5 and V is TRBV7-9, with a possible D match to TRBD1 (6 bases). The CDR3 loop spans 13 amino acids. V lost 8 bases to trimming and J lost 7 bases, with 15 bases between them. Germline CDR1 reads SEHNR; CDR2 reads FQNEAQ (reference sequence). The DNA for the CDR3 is TGTGCCAGCGCGGACGAAAGGGGGCAGCCCCAGCATTTT. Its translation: CASADERGQPQHF. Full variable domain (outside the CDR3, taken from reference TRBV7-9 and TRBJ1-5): DTGVSQNPRHKITKRGQNVTFRCDPISEHNRLYWYRQTLGQGPEFLTYFQNEAQLEKSRLLSDRFSAERPKGSFSTLEIQRTEQGDSAMYLCASADERGQPQHFGDGTRLSIL.

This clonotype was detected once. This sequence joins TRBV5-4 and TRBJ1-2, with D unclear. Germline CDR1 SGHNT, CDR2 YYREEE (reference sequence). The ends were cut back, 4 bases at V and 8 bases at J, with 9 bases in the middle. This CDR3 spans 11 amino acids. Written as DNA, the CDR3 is TGTGCCAGCAGCGCCGATTGGGGCTACACCTTC. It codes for CASSADWGYTF.

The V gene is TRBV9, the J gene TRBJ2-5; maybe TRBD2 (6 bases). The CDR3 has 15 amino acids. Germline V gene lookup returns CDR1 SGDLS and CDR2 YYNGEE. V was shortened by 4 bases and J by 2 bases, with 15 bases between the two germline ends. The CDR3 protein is CASSPTAGRQETQYF. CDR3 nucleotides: TGTGCCAGCAGCCCAACCGCGGGACGTCAAGAGACCCAGTACTTC.

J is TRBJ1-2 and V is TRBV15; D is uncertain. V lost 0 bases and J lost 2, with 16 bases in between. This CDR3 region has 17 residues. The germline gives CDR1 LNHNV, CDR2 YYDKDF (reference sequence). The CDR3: CATSREGSGSQNYGYTF. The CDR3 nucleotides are TGTGCCACCAGCAGAGAAGGATCGGGGAGTCAGAACTATGGCTACACCTTC.

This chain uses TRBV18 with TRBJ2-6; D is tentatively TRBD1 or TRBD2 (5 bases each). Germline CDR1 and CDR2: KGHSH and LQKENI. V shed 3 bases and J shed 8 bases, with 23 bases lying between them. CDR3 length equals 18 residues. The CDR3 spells CASSPLGRPLWGPNVLTF. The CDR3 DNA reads TGTGCCAGCTCACCCTTGGGACGCCCACTCTGGGGACCCAACGTCCTGACTTTC.

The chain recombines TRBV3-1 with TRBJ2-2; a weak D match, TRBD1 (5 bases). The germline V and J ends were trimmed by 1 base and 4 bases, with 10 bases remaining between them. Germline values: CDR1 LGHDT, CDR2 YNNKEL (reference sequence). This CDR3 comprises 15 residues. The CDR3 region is CASSQARGGTGELFF. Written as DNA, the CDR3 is TGTGCCAGCAGCCAAGCAAGGGGCGGCACCGGGGAGCTGTTTTTT.

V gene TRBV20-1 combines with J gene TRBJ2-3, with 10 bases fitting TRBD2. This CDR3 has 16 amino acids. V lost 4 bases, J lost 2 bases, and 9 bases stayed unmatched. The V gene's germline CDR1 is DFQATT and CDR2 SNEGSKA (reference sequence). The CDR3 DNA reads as TGCAGTGCTAAGCTCCCACTAGCGGGGTTCACAGATACGCAGTATTTT. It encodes CSAKLPLAGFTDTQYF.

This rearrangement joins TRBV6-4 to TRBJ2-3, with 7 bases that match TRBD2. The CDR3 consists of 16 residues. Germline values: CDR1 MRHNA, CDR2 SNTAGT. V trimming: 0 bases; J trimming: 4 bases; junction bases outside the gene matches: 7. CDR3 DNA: TGTGCCAGCAGTGACTCGCTAGCGGTTGGGGCAGATACGCAGTATTTT. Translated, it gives CASSDSLAVGADTQYF.